This T cell receptor (beta chain) is from a study of T cell responses to AZD1222 COVID-19 vaccine (dated by TCRdb to the early 2020s). Looking at the study overall: AZD1222 recipients whose second dose came at about 4 weeks and those whose second dose came at about 12 weeks were combined into one group, since spike-specific TCR depth and breadth did not differ between the two schedules. A total of under 250 trial participants underwent TCR sequencing, of whom 200 to 220 had received two doses of AZD1222 and approximately 25 had received two doses of the MenACWY control vaccine. Trial participants were enrolled by age into subgroups of 18-55, 56-69 and 70-plus years, and 148, 28 and 57 TCR-sequenced participants, respectively, were included in these subgroups.

The full study reports these points: In the small 56-69-year group, the increase in depth fell short of significance, most likely because of low power. The vaccine-associated CD4 TCRs covered the entire spike protein, and the dominant responses fell in regions 160-218 and 743-854. Participants were mostly white British, with more females than males. The authors suggested clonal diversity may have been underestimated. Because no day 14 peak-response samples were available, repertoires were characterized only after the peak T cell response. Conclusions about previously exposed vaccinees are limited, since just six AZD1222 recipients were seropositive for SARS-CoV-2 at baseline. Epitopes outside the regions mutated in the B.1.351 and B.1.1.7 variants were reportedly recognized by nearly half of the unique spike-specific TCRs. After two AZD1222 doses, spike-specific TCR breadth and depth were significantly higher than at day 0 and than in MenACWY recipients.

As for this clone: Its antigen is unknown. Base qualities are missing; no much larger clone stands one base away.

The time point label on this specimen signifies: baseline before first vaccination. Samples from vaccinated people were obtained from the UK trials COV001 and COV002, which included a single-blind randomized controlled phase 2/3 trial of AZD1222 (ChAdOx1 nCoV-19) in healthy adults. For TCRbeta chain sequencing, PBMC samples from trial participants were taken at day 0 and at day 28 after the second dose. V is pruned by 5 bases and J by 7 bases, leaving 8 bases of the junction without a gene match. The CDR3, cysteine through phenylalanine, is 15 amino acids long. Of all the DNA, just the CDR3 is kept, 45 bases in frame from base 1. In the germline V gene, CDR1 corresponds to SGHVS and CDR2 to FQNEAQ. The CDR3 regions of human TCRbeta chains were analyzed by immunosequencing. From the authors' description of their analysis: TCRs in the repertoires were matched against a reference library of SARS-CoV-2-specific TCRs that had been generated with the MIRA antigen-specificity platform. Breadth meant the fraction of unique TCRs that were SARS-CoV-2-associated, whereas depth meant the fraction of total T cells that were SARS-CoV-2-associated. Each spike-specific TCR was assigned to its reactive spike region and to a CD4 or CD8 class using the MIRA data. Log10-transformed breadth and depth values were compared by one-way ANOVA with Sidak's multiple comparisons tests. In its TCRdb copy, this immuneACCESS table keeps in-frame sequences only and misses some clones. Where compared with another copy, unresolved V genes explain less than half of these, and the others have no known cause. For V, J and clone size, that table is used; D and trimming come from the DNA. In this sample the table shows about 140,000 clones, 85% to 95% of which occur a single time. The ten largest clones add up to approximately 1.5% of the sample.

The chain is assembled from TRBV7-8 and TRBJ2-1; 10 central nucleotides agree with TRBD2. The material was peripheral blood, obtained on day 0 of AZD1222 vaccination. This sequence was found in an adult in good health. The DNA sequence follows: TGTGCCAGCAGCCGCGCCAGCGGGGGGGCAAATGAGCAGTTCTTC. This gives the protein CASSRASGGANEQFF.